The 14 T cell receptor beta chains given below trace back to one sample, sequenced in a study of human T cells and chemical hapten exposure. TCRdb independently ran MiXCR on the RACE reads; one entry per CDR3 protein. The table includes 65,000 to 90,000 distinct CDR3 sequences, approximately 6.6% detected once. Time point: patch test 2, 6 weeks after DPC sensitization. Treatment described: therapeutic diphenylcyclopropenone sensitization with weekly scalp DPC. The sequences come from whole blood, collected in connection with sensitization to the hapten diphenylcyclopropenone (DPC). The receptor set was obtained from a woman between 25 and 40 years old with alopecia areata. Some clones in this sample may be carry-over from other donors' samples.

Ten or more counts support this clonotype. This rearrangement joins TRBV7-2 to TRBJ2-4; 10 nucleotides match TRBD2. V lost 5 bases, J lost 4 bases, and 5 bases stayed unmatched. CDR1 SGHTA and CDR2 FQGNSA come from the germline V gene. CDR3 length: 15 residues. The CDR3 sequence is CASSQELAGKNIQYF. The CDR3 region has the DNA TGTGCCAGCAGCCAAGAACTAGCGGGGAAAAACATTCAGTACTTC.

V and J are TRBV30 and TRBJ2-3; no definite D call. The CDR3 has 12 amino acids. V was clipped by 1 base and J by 7 bases, with 9 bases between them. The germline V gene encodes CDR1 GTSNPN and CDR2 SVGIG (reference sequence). The CDR3 is CAWSDQSYTQYF. CDR3 DNA: TGTGCCTGGAGTGACCAAAGTTATACGCAGTATTTT.

This chain uses TRBV11-2 with TRBJ2-3; D is uncertain. The CDR3 is 12 amino acids. The germline gives CDR1 SGHAT, CDR2 FQNNGV. Trimming took 5 bases from V and 2 from J, leaving 5 bases between them. CDR3 coding DNA: TGTGCCAGCAGCAGGTACACAGATACGCAGTATTTT. The encoded protein is CASSRYTDTQYF.

The J gene is TRBJ2-2, the V gene TRBV5-1; D perhaps matches TRBD1 (6 bases). Germline CDR1 reads SGHRS; CDR2 reads YFSETQ. Trimming took off 0 bases at V and 5 bases at J, with 20 bases between the two ends. The CDR3 sequence is 18 residues long. CDR3 protein: CASSLVAGWTEKTGELFF. The CDR3 nucleotides are TGCGCCAGCAGCTTGGTAGCCGGTTGGACAGAAAAAACCGGGGAGCTGTTTTTT. Full variable domain (rest looked up from reference TRBV5-1 and TRBJ2-2): KAGVTQTPRYLIKTRGQQVTLSCSPISGHRSVSWYQQTPGQGLQFLFEYFSETQRNKGNFPGRFSGRQFSNSRSEMNVSTLELGDSALYLCASSLVAGWTEKTGELFFGEGSRLTVL.

This clonotype has at least ten counts. The chain couples TRBV12-3 or TRBV12-4 to TRBJ1-6; no firm D call. V was cut by 4 bases and J by 10 bases, with 8 bases left in between. The CDR3 is 12 amino acids. This chain's CDR3 is CASSYGSSPLHF. The CDR3 bases are TGTGCCAGCAGTTACGGCAGCTCACCCCTCCACTTT.

This clonotype was recorded at least ten times. This chain uses TRBV7-9 with TRBJ2-4, with TRBD2 matching over 7 bases. The germline V gene encodes CDR1 SEHNR and CDR2 FQNEAQ (reference sequence). CDR3 size: 17 residues. V dropped 4 bases and J dropped 5; count of bases not matched to a gene: 14. This chain's CDR3 is CASSSHQVTSVENIQYF. Here the CDR3 DNA reads TGTGCCAGCAGCTCTCACCAAGTTACTAGCGTCGAAAACATTCAGTACTTC.

In its sample, this clonotype was seen a few times. The chain couples TRBV5-1 to TRBJ1-3, with D hard to call. V was cut by 3 bases and J by 2 bases, with 9 bases left in between. The germline V gene has CDR1 SGHRS and CDR2 YFSETQ. This CDR3 has 14 amino acids. CDR3 in amino acids: CASSSLGTGNTIYF. CDR3 DNA sequence: TGCGCCAGCAGCTCGTTGGGGACTGGAAACACCATATATTTT.

This clonotype was detected only a few times. V gene TRBV5-1 combines with J gene TRBJ1-2; D possibly corresponds to TRBD1 (5 bases). The CDR3 loop spans 14 amino acids. Germline values: CDR1 SGHRS, CDR2 YFSETQ. Trimming left V 1 base short and J 6 bases short, with 13 bases between. CDR3 bases: TGCGCCAGCAGCTTGTCGTCTGGGGGTCATGGCTACACCTTC. Translated, it gives CASSLSSGGHGYTF.

This clonotype has at least ten counts. The chain is built from TRBV18 and TRBJ1-6, with D perhaps TRBD1 (6 bases). Germline CDR1 and CDR2: KGHSH and LQKENI. Deletions cut 5 bases from V and 4 bases from J, with 15 bases between. The CDR3 has 16 amino acids. The CDR3 bases are TGTGCCAGCTCAATCCGGGAAGGGGGTTATAATTCACCCCTCCACTTT. It codes for CASSIREGGYNSPLHF.

The genes are TRBV2 and TRBJ1-1; TRBD1 aligns across 10 bases. The length of the CDR3 is 13 residues. Germline-derived CDR1 and CDR2 are SNHLY and FYNNEI. V lost 4 bases to trimming and J lost 10 bases; unmatched junction nucleotides: 6. The DNA for the CDR3 is TGTGCCAGCAGTGCCCTAGGGGACAGGGGAGCTTTCTTT. Translation gives CASSALGDRGAFF.

This clonotype came up many times. The chain joins TRBV12-3 or TRBV12-4 to TRBJ2-3, with a possible D match to TRBD2 (6 bases). The CDR3 runs 15 residues. V lost 3 bases to trimming and J lost 5 bases, with 15 bases between them. The CDR3 reads CASSFSGVGLDTQYF. The CDR3 DNA follows: TGTGCCAGCAGTTTCTCGGGGGTAGGACTAGATACGCAGTATTTT.

A few counts support this clonotype. The gene calls are TRBV7-7 and TRBJ2-1, with D uncertain. Trimming took off 7 bases at V and 9 bases at J, with 16 bases between the two ends. CDR3 length: 13 residues. Germline V gene data show CDR1 as SSHAT and CDR2 as FNYEAQ (reference sequence). CDR3 nucleotide sequence: TGTGCCAGCACCCCCCTGGGTACCGGTGAGCAGTTCTTC. Translation gives CASTPLGTGEQFF. Variable domain in full (rest from reference TRBV7-7 and TRBJ2-1): GAGVSQSPRYKVTKRGQDVTLRCDPISSHATLYWYQQALGQGPEFLTYFNYEAQPDKSGLPSDRFSAERPEGSISTLTIQRTEQRDSAMYRCASTPLGTGEQFFGPGTRLTVL.

This clonotype was detected ten times or more. The CDR3: CAISPTWGQAVKSKNIQYF. CDR3 nucleotide sequence: TGTGCCATCAGTCCCACCTGGGGACAGGCGGTAAAGAGTAAAAACATTCAGTACTTC. The chain recombines TRBV10-3 with TRBJ2-4; 8 bases are a match to TRBD1. V was pared by 5 bases and J by 4 bases, with 19 bases of the junction left unmatched. The CDR3 has 19 residues. CDR1 is ENHRY, CDR2 SYGVKD, per germline.

This clonotype was picked up a small number of times. V is TRBV10-2 and J is TRBJ2-5, with 11 positions matching TRBD2. CDR1 and CDR2 from the germline V gene are WSHSY and SAAADI. This CDR3 spans 16 amino acids. J was trimmed by 4 bases and V by 6 bases; bases with no gene match: 10. CDR3 residues: CASSLFSGGARETQYF. Written as DNA, the CDR3 is TGCGCCAGCAGCCTATTTAGCGGGGGGGCCCGAGAGACCCAGTACTTC.